The present entry profiles one T cell receptor beta chain with its context. Patients at the Seattle site were enrolled during active infection and followed longitudinally. The method was immunoSEQ multiplex PCR; TCRdb's version includes in-frame clones alone and lacks a portion of them. Here the sample spans approximately 290,000 clones, 90% to 95% being singletons. These data come from a study of blood T cell repertoires in COVID-19. The CDR3 length is 13 residues. From germline, CDR1 is MNHEY and CDR2 SVGAGI. V shed 7 bases and J shed 8 bases, with 17 bases lying between them. Material for sequencing was peripheral blood. The chain couples TRBV6-5 to TRBJ1-2; the D gene is possibly TRBD1 (5 bases). The clonotype comes from a woman between 25 and 40 years old with COVID-19, enrolled during active disease. CDR3 sequence (DNA): TGTGCCAGCAATAAAAGGGGAATCGCCGGCTACACCTTC. Protein: CASNKRGIAGYTF.